Listed below are T cell receptor beta chains from one sample, sequenced in a study of T cell changes during pregnancy in multiple sclerosis. Using immunoSEQ multiplex PCR, the repertoire was profiled, and TCRdb retains in-frame clones only, with some absent. The sample records under 60,000 clones, around 92% being singletons. This material consisted of CD4+ T cells from peripheral blood mononuclear cells, taken after pregnancy. These receptors were taken from a female donor with multiple sclerosis, enrolled in a pregnancy study. The conserved cysteine and the conserved F or W are not part of the CDR3 here. Fields, in order: V gene, clone size, J gene, CDR3 protein. Rows give clone size only sometimes, using once, few, many, or a class for an expanded clone.

>TRBV9|-|TRBJ1-6
ASSPSIDPPGSPLH
>TRBV7-2|-|TRBJ1-5
ASSSEGIQPQH
>TRBV5-6|-|TRBJ1-5
ASSLANQPQH
>TRBV19|-|TRBJ1-4
ASSSPGQVNEKLF
>TRBV7-2|-|TRBJ1-1
ASSIGTANTEAF
>TRBV11-2|-|TRBJ2-5
ASSHNREWETQY
>TRBV5-5|-|TRBJ2-3
ASSLFGTDTQY
>TRBV9|-|TRBJ2-3
ASSAFTDTQY
>TRBV27|-|TRBJ1-1
ASSPGGTNTEAF
>TRBV6-5|-|TRBJ1-1
ASSPTGNTEAF
>TRBV5-6|-|TRBJ1-2
ASSSLGGGLDGYT
>TRBV5-6|-|TRBJ1-5
ASSWGGAYSNQPQH
>TRBV7-2|-|TRBJ1-4
ASSKTGTGLWREKLF
>TRBV7-2|-|TRBJ2-2
ASSLAGAGGPIGELF
>TRBV4-2|-|TRBJ2-6
ASSQDPGTGVIGANVLT
>TRBV6-5|-|TRBJ1-3
ASSENSGNTIY
>TRBV6-5|-|TRBJ2-5
ASRGTGQETQY
>TRBV29-1|once|TRBJ1-1
SVEDRASTEAF
>TRBV11-2|-|TRBJ2-1
ASSPRLAGGRTGYNEQF
>TRBV18|-|TRBJ1-1
ASYKTELNTEAF
>TRBV18|once|TRBJ1-5
ASSPRTENSNQPQH
>TRBV19|-|TRBJ1-5
ASSMLGARQPQH
>TRBV7-3|-|TRBJ1-6
ASSLGRLGSPLH
>TRBV4-2|-|TRBJ1-3
ASSLDGGNDEDTIY
>TRBV15|once|TRBJ1-6
ATSRDLRAQTGVSSYNSPLH
>TRBV7-9|-|TRBJ1-3
ASSGRQGGNTIY
>TRBV7-9|-|TRBJ1-2
ASSLGQGVLGAGYT
>TRBV7-9|-|TRBJ1-2
ASSRGQAIGGYT
>TRBV7-2|-|TRBJ1-5
ASSLGQGNQPQH
>TRBV19|-|TRBJ1-2
ASSMTGPGYT
>TRBV6-5|-|TRBJ2-1
ASLPAGLSYNEQF
>TRBV15|-|TRBJ1-5
ATAPDRGYQPQH
>TRBV6-6|-|TRBJ2-2
ASRTASGSPNWELF
>TRBV11-3|-|TRBJ2-3
ASSLGGFGTQY
>TRBV14|-|TRBJ1-2
ASSQSTGTYGYT
>TRBV25-1|-|TRBJ2-7
ASSVGAVSSYEQY
>TRBV21-1|-|TRBJ1-5
ASSIRGRWSNQPQH
>TRBV7-2|once|TRBJ2-7
ASSLVGGGGEQY
>TRBV25-1|once|TRBJ1-1
ASRTGTMNTEAF
>TRBV18|-|TRBJ1-6
ASSQGQAIYNSPLH
>TRBV18|-|TRBJ2-2
ASSPKVPGQGEAGELF
>TRBV19|once|TRBJ2-7
ASSIKPAAGYTSYEQY
>TRBV7-2|-|TRBJ2-3
ASSSSALAPDTQY
>TRBV9|-|TRBJ2-5
ASSPWTSGGSETQY
>TRBV30|-|TRBJ2-3
AWSTGLGVSVDTQY
>TRBV7-2|-|TRBJ2-1
ASSRNSGGAREQF
>TRBV11-2|-|TRBJ1-1
ASSLPVNTEAF
>TRBV4-2|-|TRBJ1-1
ASSQRAGTDNTEAF